Detailed here is one TCR beta chain. This sample stems from a study of brain T cells in children with intractable seizures. This CDR3 comprises 14 residues. The J segment lost 6 bases and the V segment lost 6 bases, leaving 8 bases of the junction unmatched. Germline V gives CDR1 MNHEY, CDR2 SVGAGI. Documented time point: blood from clinic visit 5 months post-surgery; TSC patient then seizure free. The data were produced by immunoSEQ multiplex PCR, yet TCRdb's version contains in-frame clones alone and is incomplete. The sample holds under 400,000 clones, 93% seen once. The chain is built from TRBV6-5 and TRBJ1-2, with TRBD1 identical over 9 bases. The sample consisted of peripheral blood, taken 4 to 6 months after surgery. This clonotype originated in a boy under three years old with tuberous sclerosis and intractable seizures. The CDR3 DNA sequence: TGTGCCAGCAGCAAGACGGGACAGGGAAATGGCTACACCTTC. Translated: CASSKTGQGNGYTF.